This T cell receptor (beta chain) derives from a study of CD8 T cells in Susac syndrome. This CDR3 has 14 residues. The germline gives CDR1 MNHEY, CDR2 SVGEGT. V trimming: 6 bases; J trimming: 3 bases; junction bases outside the gene matches: 7. RNA was extracted with the RNeasy kit, and a quantity of roughly 0.5 to 1 ug was reverse transcribed using random hexamers. TCRdb itself ran the immunoSEQ multiplex PCR reads through MiXCR, one entry per CDR3 protein. In the table there are around 130,000 distinct CDR3 sequences, approximately 90% of which are singletons. The chain couples TRBV6-2 or TRBV6-3 to TRBJ2-7, with 8 positions matching TRBD1. The clonotype originates from a human donor with multiple sclerosis. Material for sequencing was CD8+ T cells from PBMCs. The CDR3 coding sequence is TGTGCCAGCAGCTGGATGACAGGGGACTACGAGCAGTACTTC. Translation: CASSWMTGDYEQYF.